A single sample is the source of the 9 T cell receptor beta chains below, sequenced in a study of shared clonotypes between healthy human individuals. The protocol was immunoSEQ multiplex PCR, while the TCRdb copy is restricted to in-frame clones and leaves out a portion. The sample lists approximately 350,000 clones, roughly 96% occurring once. The sequenced sample was memory CD8+ T cells sorted from blood. Subset noted: CD45RO+ cells pooled with CCR7-negative TemRA cells. These receptor sequences come from a man between 25 and 39 years old in good health.

The V and J genes are TRBV7-2 and TRBJ1-4; possible D gene TRBD1, 6 bases. The CDR3 length is 14 residues. The V and J ends lost 0 bases and 7 bases respectively, with 9 bases between them. The germline CDR1 and CDR2 sequences are SGHTA and FQGNSA. CDR3 sequence: CASSLAGTTEKLFF. Here the CDR3 DNA reads TGTGCCAGCAGCTTAGCAGGGACAACTGAAAAACTGTTTTTT.

The V call is TRBV6-1, the J call TRBJ2-1; 7 nucleotides align to TRBD2. The CDR3 runs to 15 residues. Per germline, CDR1 MNHNS and CDR2 SASEGT. Trimming cost V 5 bases and J 6 bases; bases outside gene matches: 10. The chain's CDR3 is CASSKSGGVGNEQFF. CDR3 nucleotides: TGTGCCAGCAGTAAATCGGGAGGCGTCGGCAATGAGCAGTTCTTC.

The genes are TRBV4-1 and TRBJ2-5; D is uncertain. Deletions cut 3 bases from V and 1 base from J, with 6 bases between. Germline lookup yields CDR1 MGHRA and CDR2 YSYEKL. The CDR3 contains 13 residues. This chain's CDR3 is CASSHQRQETQYF. The CDR3 bases are TGCGCCAGCAGCCACCAGCGCCAAGAGACCCAGTACTTC.

The chain has TRBV6-5 and TRBJ2-3, with a possible D match to TRBD1 (6 bases). Germline assignment: CDR1 MNHEY and CDR2 SVGAGI. The CDR3 runs 15 residues. V shed 8 bases and J shed 7 bases, with 22 bases lying between them. The DNA for the CDR3 is TGTGCCAGCTCACGTGCGAGGGGGAGCCTCTATACGCAGTATTTT. Its translation: CASSRARGSLYTQYF.

This clone was detected only once. The chain carries TRBV19 and TRBJ1-5; D unresolved. V was shortened by 5 bases and J by 4 bases, with 15 bases between the two germline ends. The CDR3 is made up of 15 amino acids. In germline, CDR1 is LNHDA, CDR2 SQIVND (reference sequence). The CDR3 loop reads CASSSGDPLNQPQHF. The DNA of the CDR3 is TGTGCCAGTAGTTCTGGGGATCCCCTAAATCAGCCCCAGCATTTT.

This clone occurred once. The chain employs TRBV7-9 and TRBJ1-3; D unclear. This CDR3 spans 14 amino acids. The V gene lost 5 bases and the J gene lost 0 bases, with 8 bases spanning the gap. The germline CDR1 and CDR2 sequences are SEHNR and FQNEAQ (reference sequence). CDR3 in amino acids: CASSSSDSGNTIYF. In nucleotides, the CDR3 is TGTGCCAGCAGCAGCAGTGACTCTGGAAACACCATATATTTT. Complete variable domain (other parts from reference TRBV7-9 and TRBJ1-3): DTGVSQNPRHKITKRGQNVTFRCDPISEHNRLYWYRQTLGQGPEFLTYFQNEAQLEKSRLLSDRFSAERPKGSFSTLEIQRTEQGDSAMYLCASSSSDSGNTIYFGEGSWLTVV.

V is TRBV19 and J is TRBJ2-3; 8 bases fit TRBD2. This CDR3 has 15 residues. V lost 4 bases and J lost 3; bases outside the gene matches: 6. Germline V gives CDR1 LNHDA, CDR2 SQIVND (reference sequence). This chain's CDR3 is CASSTNGGETDTQYF. As DNA, the CDR3 is TGTGCCAGTAGTACTAACGGGGGGGAGACAGATACGCAGTATTTT.

This sequence joins TRBV2 and TRBJ2-2; no clear D gene. Deletions cut 8 bases from V and 0 bases from J, with 7 bases between. Per the germline V gene, CDR1 is SNHLY and CDR2 is FYNNEI. The CDR3 runs 13 residues. CDR3 amino acids: CASSPPNTGELFF. In DNA, the CDR3 is TGTGCCAGCTCTCCCCCGAACACCGGGGAGCTGTTTTTT.

This sequence joins TRBV7-9 and TRBJ1-4; a weak D match, TRBD1 (6 bases). From germline, CDR1 is SEHNR and CDR2 FQNEAQ (reference sequence). Trimming took off 5 bases at V and 8 bases at J, with 18 bases between the two ends. The length of the CDR3 is 15 residues. The CDR3 bases are TGTGCCAGCAGCCCTCAGGTTCCGAGGGGGGAAAAACTGTTTTTT. It yields the protein CASSPQVPRGEKLFF.